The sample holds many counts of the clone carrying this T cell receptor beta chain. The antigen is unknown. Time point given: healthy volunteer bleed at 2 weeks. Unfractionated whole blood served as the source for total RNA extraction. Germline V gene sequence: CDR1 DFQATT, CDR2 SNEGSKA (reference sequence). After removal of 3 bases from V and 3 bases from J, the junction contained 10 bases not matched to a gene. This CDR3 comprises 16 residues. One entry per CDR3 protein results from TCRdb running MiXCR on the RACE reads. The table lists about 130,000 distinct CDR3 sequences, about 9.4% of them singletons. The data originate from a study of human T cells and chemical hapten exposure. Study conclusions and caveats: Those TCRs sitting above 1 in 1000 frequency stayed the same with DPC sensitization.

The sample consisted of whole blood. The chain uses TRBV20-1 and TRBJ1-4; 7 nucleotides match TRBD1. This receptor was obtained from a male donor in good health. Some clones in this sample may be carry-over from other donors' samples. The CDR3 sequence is CSASGLRGQPNEKLFF. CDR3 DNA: TGCAGTGCTAGTGGGCTGCGGGGACAGCCTAATGAAAAACTGTTTTTT.